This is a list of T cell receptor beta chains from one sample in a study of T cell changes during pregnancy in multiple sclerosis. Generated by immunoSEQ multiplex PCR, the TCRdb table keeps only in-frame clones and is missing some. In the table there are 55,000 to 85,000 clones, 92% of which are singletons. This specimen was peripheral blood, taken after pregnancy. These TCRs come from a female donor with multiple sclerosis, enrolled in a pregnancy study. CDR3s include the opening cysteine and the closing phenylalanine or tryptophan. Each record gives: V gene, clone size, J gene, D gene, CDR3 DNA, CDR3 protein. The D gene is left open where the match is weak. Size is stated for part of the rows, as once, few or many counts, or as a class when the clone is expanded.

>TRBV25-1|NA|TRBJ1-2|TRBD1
TGTGCCAGCAGTCCGCCGGGACAGGCTACTAACTATGGCTACACCTTC
CASSPPGQATNYGYTF
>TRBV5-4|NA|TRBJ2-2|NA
TGTGCCAGCAGCAGCGCCCCAGGGGATCAGACCGGGGAGCTGTTTTTT
CASSSAPGDQTGELFF
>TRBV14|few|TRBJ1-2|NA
TGTGCCAGCAGCCGGGGGGGATATGGCTACACCTTC
CASSRGGYGYTF
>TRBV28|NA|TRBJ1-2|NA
TGTGCCAGCAGGACTATAAACTATGGCTACACCTTC
CASRTINYGYTF
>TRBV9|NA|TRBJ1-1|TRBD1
TGTGCCAGCAGCGTAGGTAAGGCGGAGGGGGCCCTCAGGGACACTGAAGCTTTCTTT
CASSVGKAEGALRDTEAFF
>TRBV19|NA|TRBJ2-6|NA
TGTGCCAGTAGTTTTAGCGGCTACTCTGGGGCCAACGTCCTGACTTTC
CASSFSGYSGANVLTF
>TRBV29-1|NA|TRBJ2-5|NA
TGCAGCGTTGAACGGGGGGCATTAGAGACCCAGTACTTC
CSVERGALETQYF
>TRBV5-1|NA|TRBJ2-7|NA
TGCGCCAGCAGCTTGGGGACAGAGTCCTACGAGCAGTACTTC
CASSLGTESYEQYF
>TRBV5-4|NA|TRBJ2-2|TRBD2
TGTGCCAGCAGCCCGGGGACTAGCGGGAACACCGGGGAGCTGTTTTTT
CASSPGTSGNTGELFF
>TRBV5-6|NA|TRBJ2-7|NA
TGTGCCAGCAGCATACAGGTGCTGGGGGAGCAGTACTTC
CASSIQVLGEQYF
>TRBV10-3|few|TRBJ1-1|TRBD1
TGTGCCATCAGACAACTAGGACAGGGCGCTGAAGCTTTCTTT
CAIRQLGQGAEAFF
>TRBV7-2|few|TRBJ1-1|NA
TGTGCCAGCAGCTTACAACAGGGCCTGAACACTGAAGCTTTCTTT
CASSLQQGLNTEAFF
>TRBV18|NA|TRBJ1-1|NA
TGTGCCAGCTCACCCCCCCAGGGGCCAGCGGGGACTGAAGCTTTCTTT
CASSPPQGPAGTEAFF
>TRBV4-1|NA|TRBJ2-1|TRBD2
TGCGCCAGCAGCCACTCACCACTAGCGGTCTCATACAATGAGCAGTTCTTC
CASSHSPLAVSYNEQFF
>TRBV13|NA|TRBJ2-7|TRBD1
TGTGCCAGCAGCCCGCGAAAGTACAGGGGGCTCATCGAGCAGTACTTC
CASSPRKYRGLIEQYF
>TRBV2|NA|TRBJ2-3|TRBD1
TGTGCCAGCAGTCCGGTAGGGACAGGCACAGATACGCAGTATTTT
CASSPVGTGTDTQYF
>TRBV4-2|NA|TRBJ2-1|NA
TGTGCCAGCAGCCAAGAGCCCGGGGGGCTAGCGGCACTTAATGAGCAGTTCTTC
CASSQEPGGLAALNEQFF
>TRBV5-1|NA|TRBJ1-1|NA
TGCGCCAGCAGCTTGGTACAGCAGGGTGAAGCTTTCTTT
CASSLVQQGEAFF
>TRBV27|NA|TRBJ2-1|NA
TGTGCCACACAAGTTAAGCGCTACTCCTACAATGAGCAGTTCTTC
CATQVKRYSYNEQFF
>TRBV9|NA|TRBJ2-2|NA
TGTGCCAGCAGCGTAGTCTACACCGGGGAGCTGTTTTTT
CASSVVYTGELFF
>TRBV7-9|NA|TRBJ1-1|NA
TGTGCCAGCAGCCTTGTGGGGGGGAGCACTGAAGCTTTCTTT
CASSLVGGSTEAFF
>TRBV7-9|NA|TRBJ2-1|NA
TGTGCCAGCAGCTTAGGCGCAGCGAAGACCCACAATGAGCAGTTCTTC
CASSLGAAKTHNEQFF
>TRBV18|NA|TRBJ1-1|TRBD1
TGTGCCAGCTCACCGACAGGGAACCCTGAAGCTTTCTTT
CASSPTGNPEAFF
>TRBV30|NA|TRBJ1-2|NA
TGTGCCTGGAGTGTAGCCCCCAACACAGGCAAAGGCTACACCTTC
CAWSVAPNTGKGYTF
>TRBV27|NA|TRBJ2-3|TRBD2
TGTGCCAGCAGTCTGCAGCGGGGACTCACAGATACGCAGTATTTT
CASSLQRGLTDTQYF
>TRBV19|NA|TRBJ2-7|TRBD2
TGTGCCAGTAGGGGACTAGCGGGAGACAGCGAGCAGTACTTC
CASRGLAGDSEQYF
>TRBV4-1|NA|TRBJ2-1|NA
TGCGCCAGCAGCCATCCCGACTTGCATGAGCAGTTCTTC
CASSHPDLHEQFF
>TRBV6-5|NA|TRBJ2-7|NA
TGTGCCAGCAGTTACTCTACACAAATCCCCTCCTACGAGCAGTACTTC
CASSYSTQIPSYEQYF
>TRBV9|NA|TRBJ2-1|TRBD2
TGTGCCAGCAGCGGTAGCGGGAGTACGAATGAGCAGTTCTTC
CASSGSGSTNEQFF
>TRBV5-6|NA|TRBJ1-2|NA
TGTGCCAGCAGCCGAGCGGGGGGGCAGCAACACTATGGCTACACCTTC
CASSRAGGQQHYGYTF
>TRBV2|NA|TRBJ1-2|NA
TGTGCCAGCAGTGAATTCGACTATGGCTACACCTTC
CASSEFDYGYTF
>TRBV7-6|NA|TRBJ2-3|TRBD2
TGTGCCAGCAGCTTAGGCCAAGCGGGAGGCTCAGATACGCAGTATTTT
CASSLGQAGGSDTQYF
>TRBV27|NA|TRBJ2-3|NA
TGTGCCAGCAGTTTAAGCGGGTCTCGCACAGATACGCAGTATTTT
CASSLSGSRTDTQYF
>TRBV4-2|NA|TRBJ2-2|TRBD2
TGTGCCAGCAGCCAAGACCGGGGACTAGCGGGGGTCCCCGGGGAGCTGTTTTTT
CASSQDRGLAGVPGELFF
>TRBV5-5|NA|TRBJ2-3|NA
TGTGCCAGCAGCTTGGGGGGAGTTTCGCAGTATTTT
CASSLGGVSQYF
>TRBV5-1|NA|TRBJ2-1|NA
TGCGCCAGCAGCTTGGACAGGGCAAGAACCAATGAGCAGTTCTTC
CASSLDRARTNEQFF
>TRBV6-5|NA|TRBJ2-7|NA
TGTGCCAGCAAGACGGCGGGCACCTACGAGCAGTACTTC
CASKTAGTYEQYF
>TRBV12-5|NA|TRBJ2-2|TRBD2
TGTGCTAGTGGTTTACGGGAGGGGACCGTGGAGCTGTTTTTT
CASGLREGTVELFF
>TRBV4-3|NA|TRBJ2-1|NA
TGCGCCAGCAGCCAAGATCAGGAATACAATGAGCAGTTCTTC
CASSQDQEYNEQFF
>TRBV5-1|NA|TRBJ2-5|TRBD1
TGCGCCAGCAGCTTGATATGGACAGGGAGGGAGACCCAGTACTTC
CASSLIWTGRETQYF
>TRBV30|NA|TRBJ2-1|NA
TGTGCCTGGAGCGGGAGCCCACCAAATGAGCAGTTCTTC
CAWSGSPPNEQFF
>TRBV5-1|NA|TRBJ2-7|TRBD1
TGCGCCAGCAGCTTTTCGGGGACAGGCTACGAGCAGTACTTC
CASSFSGTGYEQYF
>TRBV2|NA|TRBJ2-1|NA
TGTGCCAGCAGTGAAGGGAATGGCGGTGAGCAGTTCTTC
CASSEGNGGEQFF
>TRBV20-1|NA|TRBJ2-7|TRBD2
TGCAGTGCCACGCGGGAGGCAGCGCAGTACTTC
CSATREAAQYF
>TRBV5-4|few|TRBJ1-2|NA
TGTGCCAGCACATCGAGGACGGGGAACTATGGCTACACCTTC
CASTSRTGNYGYTF
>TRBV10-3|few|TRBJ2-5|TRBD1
TGTGCCATCAGTGGGACAGGGAGAGGAGGGACCCAGTACTTC
CAISGTGRGGTQYF
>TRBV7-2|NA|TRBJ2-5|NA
TGTGCCAGCAGCAGTGGGGGCAGGGAGACCCAGTACTTC
CASSSGGRETQYF
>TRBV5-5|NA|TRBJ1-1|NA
TGTGCCAGCAGACCCCCCGGGGGGAATGGGGCTGAAGCTTTCTTT
CASRPPGGNGAEAFF
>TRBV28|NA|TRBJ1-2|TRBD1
TGTGCCAGCCTTCCCGGGACAGGGGACGGCTACACCTTC
CASLPGTGDGYTF
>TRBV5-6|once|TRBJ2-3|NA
TGTGCCAGCAGCTGGCTGGAGACGGCTTGGACAGATACGCAGTATTTT
CASSWLETAWTDTQYF
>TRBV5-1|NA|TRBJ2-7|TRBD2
TGCGCCAGCAGCCCGGGACTAGCGGGAGGGAACTACGAGCAGTACTTC
CASSPGLAGGNYEQYF
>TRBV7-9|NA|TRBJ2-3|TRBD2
TGTGCCAGCAGCTTAGTCAGCGGGAGCCCCACAGATACGCAGTATTTT
CASSLVSGSPTDTQYF
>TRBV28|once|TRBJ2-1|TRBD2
TGTGCCAGCAGCCATAGCGGGAGCTCCTACAATGAGCAGTTCTTC
CASSHSGSSYNEQFF
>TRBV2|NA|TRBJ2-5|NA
TGTGCCAGCAGTGAAAGCTTGGATACGTCAGGGGAGACCCAGTACTTC
CASSESLDTSGETQYF
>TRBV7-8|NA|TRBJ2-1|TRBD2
TGTGCCAGCAGCTTAGGATTTGGGACTAGCGCATACAATGAGCAGTTCTTC
CASSLGFGTSAYNEQFF
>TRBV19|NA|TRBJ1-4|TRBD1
TGTGCCAGTACTCCGGACAGGACTAATGAAAAACTGTTTTTT
CASTPDRTNEKLFF
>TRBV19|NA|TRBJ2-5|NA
TGTGCCAGTAGTATATCCCGACAGTCTGTGACCCAGTACTTC
CASSISRQSVTQYF
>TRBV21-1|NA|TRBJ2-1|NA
TGTGCCAGCAGCCCCCTGGGGCGGGGATCGAATGAGCAGTTCTTC
CASSPLGRGSNEQFF
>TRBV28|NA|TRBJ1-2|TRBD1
TGTGCCAGCAGTTTAGGAGGGACAGGGTTTAACTATGGCTACACCTTC
CASSLGGTGFNYGYTF
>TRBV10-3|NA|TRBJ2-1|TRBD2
TGTGCCATCAGTGAGGCGGGAGTGCTCTACAATGAGCAGTTCTTC
CAISEAGVLYNEQFF